This TCR beta chain was captured in a study of beta chain features in type 1 diabetes. Study at large: The samples had roughly 110,000,000 sorted cells examined in all. Regarding the study as a whole: Among all four CD4+ subsets, Type 1 diabetes patients had TCRB CDR3s that were moderately but significantly shorter. Sequencing of cDNA might inflate the share of cells that strongly express TCR.

Of the isolated RNA, all was reverse transcribed, and so the sequenced material was expressed TCRB transcripts. Method: immunoSEQ multiplex PCR; TCRdb's copy keeps in-frame clones and lacks some. The table lists under 250,000 clones, roughly an eighth of them singletons. This clone occurred a few times. The antigen is not known. V gave up 5 bases and J gave up 8 bases, with 14 bases separating them. The CDR3 is 13 amino acids. Germline lookup yields CDR1 MNHEY and CDR2 SMNVEV (reference sequence). Sequencing used naive CD4+ T cells from blood. The chain carries TRBV27 and TRBJ2-3; the D is unclear. This receptor was obtained from a woman aged 40-49 years in good health. The CDR3 loop is CASSVARVGTQYF. The CDR3 DNA follows: TGTGCCAGCAGTGTAGCTCGAGTCGGTACGCAGTATTTT.